The 23 T cell receptor beta chains below were found in one sample sequenced in a study of CD8+CD57+ T cells in acquired aplastic anemia. The TCR beta profiling, which covered VDJ combination and CDR3 sequence, was carried out using genomic DNA as the template. TCRdb analysed the reads with MiXCR anew, one entry per CDR3 protein. The sample shows fewer than 200,000 distinct CDR3 sequences, 45% to 60% of them seen only once. All sequencing subjects had displayed CD8+CD57+ cell expansion on flow cytometry. Sequencing was carried out using sorted CD4+, CD8+, or CD8+CD57+ T cells (not recorded which) from PBMCs. All receptors come from a human donor with aplastic anemia.

The chain combines TRBV2 with TRBJ1-1; unclear D gene. The CDR3 length is 13 residues. From germline, CDR1 is SNHLY and CDR2 FYNNEI. Trimming cost V 4 bases and J 0 bases, with 6 bases left between them. The CDR3 bases are TGTGCCAGCAGTGGACATTTGAACACTGAAGCTTTCTTT. Protein: CASSGHLNTEAFF.

This clonotype has a count of ten or more. The chain recombines TRBV12-3 or TRBV12-4 with TRBJ2-4; D not resolved. The CDR3 length is 16 residues. V lost 6 bases to trimming and J lost 0 bases, with 15 bases between them. CDR3 residues: CASSPASAIAKNIQYF. As DNA, the CDR3 is TGTGCCAGCAGCCCCGCTTCTGCCATAGCCAAAAACATTCAGTACTTC.

The V call is TRBV12-3 or TRBV12-4, the J call TRBJ1-1, with D hard to call. The V end was cut by 6 bases, the J end by 4 bases, with 12 bases between. This CDR3 is built from 13 residues. The DNA for the CDR3 is TGTGCCAGCAGGAGAGGGTTCCCCACTGAAGCTTTCTTT. Translating it yields CASRRGFPTEAFF.

This clonotype was picked up many times. The rearrangement links TRBV20-1 to TRBJ2-3, with D tentatively TRBD2 (6 bases). Germline V gene sequence: CDR1 DFQATT, CDR2 SNEGSKA (reference sequence). The CDR3 sequence is 14 residues long. Trimming left V 5 bases short and J 7 bases short, with 19 bases between. Here the CDR3 reads CSAWQEGRSNTQYF. Written as DNA, the CDR3 is TGCAGTGCTTGGCAGGAGGGTCGATCTAATACGCAGTATTTT.

This clonotype was detected only a few times. The rearrangement joins TRBV6-1 to TRBJ2-1; 8 nucleotides align to TRBD1. This CDR3 region has 16 residues. The trim removed 6 bases at V and 5 bases at J, leaving 12 bases unmatched. The germline gives CDR1 MNHNS, CDR2 SASEGT. The DNA of the CDR3 is TGTGCCAGCAGCCCCAACCAAGGGACAGGACACAATGAGCAGTTCTTC. It is translated as CASSPNQGTGHNEQFF.

The rearrangement joins TRBV29-1 to TRBJ2-1; the D is unclear. V lost 4 bases and J lost 9, with 13 bases in between. This CDR3 is built from 12 residues. CDR1 and CDR2 (germline): SQVTM, ANQGSEA. The CDR3 is CSVAPDLTEQFF. The CDR3 bases are TGCAGCGTTGCACCCGATTTAACTGAGCAGTTCTTC.

This clonotype was seen ten or more times. The chain recombines TRBV6-1 with TRBJ2-7; D is unclear. The germline V gene encodes CDR1 MNHNS and CDR2 SASEGT. The CDR3 runs to 14 residues. V gave up 7 bases and J gave up 5 bases, with 18 bases separating them. Here the CDR3 DNA reads TGTGCCAGCATCCGAACGGCAGAACCTAACGAGCAGTACTTC. This gives the protein CASIRTAEPNEQYF.

Of note for this clonotype: Being one base from a much bigger clone, this may be a read error. The chain carries TRBV5-1 and TRBJ1-1, with TRBD1 identical over 7 bases. This CDR3 has 15 residues. The germline gives CDR1 SGHRS, CDR2 YFSETQ. CDR3 in amino acids: CASSSEGAPSTGAFF. The DNA for the CDR3 is TGCGCCAGCAGCTCCGAGGGGGCCCCGAGCACTGGAGCTTTCTTT. Combining the CDR3 with reference TRBV5-1 and TRBJ1-1 gives the whole variable domain KAGVTQTPRYLIKTRGQQVTLSCSPISGHRSVSWYQQTPGQGLQFLFEYFSETQRNKGNFPGRFSGRQFSNSRSEMNVSTLELGDSALYLCASSSEGAPSTGAFFGQGTRLTVV.

About this clonotype itself: An end of the junction does not agree with germline; a read error may underlie this. V is TRBV7-7 and J is TRBJ2-5; possibly TRBD2 for D (5 bases). Germline V CDR1 and CDR2: SSHAT, FNYEAQ (reference sequence). The CDR3 has 13 amino acids. The DNA of the CDR3 is TGTGCTAGCAGCTTTGGACTCCAAGAGACCCAGTACTTC. Translating it yields CASSFGLQETQYF.

The CDR3 spells CAISLIRGNSPLHF. CDR3 bases: TGTGCCATCAGTTTAATACGGGGTAATTCACCCCTCCACTTT. This sequence joins TRBV10-3 and TRBJ1-6; D uncertain. The germline CDR1 and CDR2 sequences are ENHRY and SYGVKD. Trimming removed 5 bases at V and 6 bases at J, with 11 bases between. The CDR3 sequence is 14 residues long.

This clonotype was picked up one time. This chain uses TRBV7-6 with TRBJ2-2; 8 bases are a match to TRBD1. J gave up 6 bases and V 4 bases, and 4 bases lay outside the gene matches. Germline CDR1 SGHVS, CDR2 FNYEAQ. This CDR3 has 14 residues. CDR3 amino acids: CASSSDRAAGELFF. DNA of the CDR3: TGTGCCAGCAGCTCGGACAGGGCGGCCGGGGAGCTGTTTTTT.

This clonotype appeared once. The chain is built from TRBV9 and TRBJ2-3; 7 positions match TRBD2. The CDR3 spans 15 residues. V trimming: 0 bases; J trimming: 5 bases; junction bases outside the gene matches: 6. The germline gives CDR1 SGDLS, CDR2 YYNGEE. Here the CDR3 DNA reads TGTGCCAGCAGCGTAGACCCTAGCGGAGTAGATACGCAGTATTTT. Translated, it gives CASSVDPSGVDTQYF.

In the case of this clonotype: One end of the junction does not line up with germline, which may come from a read error. The rearrangement links TRBV10-3 to TRBJ2-7, with TRBD2 identical over 13 bases. Germline assignment: CDR1 ENHRY and CDR2 SYGVKD. CDR3 length: 16 amino acids. CDR3 in amino acids: CASSLWGTSGIYEQYF. The CDR3 DNA sequence: TGTGCCAGCAGTTTATGGGGGACTAGCGGGATATACGAGCAGTACTTC.

This clonotype was counted at least ten times. This chain links TRBV6-1 with TRBJ1-6, with D unresolved. Trimming removed 5 bases from V and 4 bases from J, with 18 bases in between. Germline loops: CDR1 MNHNS, CDR2 SASEGT. The CDR3 runs 17 residues. CDR3 DNA: TGTGCCAGCAGTTCCCCTTCGCGGACGGGGTATAATTCACCCCTCCACTTT. Its translation is CASSSPSRTGYNSPLHF.

This clonotype was picked up many times. This chain connects TRBV5-1 to TRBJ1-2; 8 nucleotides line up with TRBD1. Germline CDR1 and CDR2: SGHRS and YFSETQ. The CDR3 loop spans 14 amino acids. The V segment lost 0 bases and the J segment 3 bases; nucleotides outside the gene matches: 1. For the CDR3, the DNA is TGCGCCAGCAGCTTGGCAGGGGGCGACTATGGCTACACCTTC. This translates into CASSLAGGDYGYTF.

CDR3 nucleotide sequence: TGCAGCGTTGTGGCGGGACAGAAGAACTATGGCTACACCTTC. As protein: CSVVAGQKNYGYTF. V is TRBV29-1 and J is TRBJ1-2; 7 bases fit TRBD1. V shed 4 bases and J 2 bases; nucleotides not matched to a gene: 7. CDR3 size: 14 residues. The germline CDR1 and CDR2 sequences are SQVTM and ANQGSEA.

The chain is built from TRBV29-1 and TRBJ2-7; D possibly matches TRBD1 or TRBD2 (5 bases each). The germline V and J ends were trimmed by 6 bases and 5 bases, with 20 bases remaining between them. The CDR3 is 14 amino acids. Germline lookup yields CDR1 SQVTM and CDR2 ANQGSEA. In nucleotides, the CDR3 is TGCAGCGTCGACCCGGGACGACGGAACCACGAGCAGTACTTC. This translates into CSVDPGRRNHEQYF.

The genes are TRBV7-8 and TRBJ2-5; possibly TRBD1 or TRBD2 for D (5 bases each). V was cut by 4 bases and J by 3 bases, with 18 bases left in between. This CDR3 has 16 amino acids. Germline assignment: CDR1 SGHVS and CDR2 FQNEAQ. The DNA of the CDR3 is TGTGCCAGCAGCTCTCAGCCCGGGACGGTGAAAGAGACCCAGTACTTC. Translation gives CASSSQPGTVKETQYF.

This clonotype was counted between two and nine times. The chain's CDR3 is CASSQGGAGGVGKNIQYF. The CDR3 DNA reads as TGCGCCAGCAGCCAAGGGGGCGCAGGGGGCGTTGGCAAAAACATTCAGTACTTC. The chain links TRBV4-1 to TRBJ2-4; TRBD1 matches 8 bases. CDR3 length: 18 amino acids. The germline V gene has CDR1 MGHRA and CDR2 YSYEKL. The J segment lost 3 bases and the V segment lost 1 base, leaving 11 bases of the junction unmatched.

This clonotype was picked up a small number of times. The chain carries TRBV20-1 and TRBJ2-2, with D perhaps TRBD1 (5 bases). CDR1 DFQATT and CDR2 SNEGSKA come from the germline V gene (reference sequence). Deletions cut 0 bases from V and 3 bases from J, with 11 bases between. CDR3 length: 15 amino acids. CDR3 sequence (DNA): TGCAGTGCTAGAGATCCCAGGGTTGACACCGGGGAGCTGTTTTTT. As protein: CSARDPRVDTGELFF.

The CDR3 here is CSASQAGTPYEQYF. Written as DNA, the CDR3 is TGCAGTGCTAGTCAGGCGGGAACACCTTACGAGCAGTACTTC. The chain links TRBV20-1 to TRBJ2-7; possibly TRBD2 for D (6 bases). The CDR3 is 14 amino acids. The V gene's germline CDR1 is DFQATT and CDR2 SNEGSKA (reference sequence). V dropped 3 bases and J dropped 4 bases, with 16 bases sitting between them.

V gene TRBV9 combines with J gene TRBJ1-6; a weak D match, TRBD1 (6 bases). CDR1 is SGDLS, CDR2 YYNGEE, per germline. The CDR3 sequence is 14 residues long. V lost 7 bases and J 6 bases, leaving 14 bases between the germline ends. CDR3 amino acids: CASGGGNGNSPLHF. CDR3 nucleotides: TGTGCCAGCGGAGGGGGAAATGGTAATTCACCCCTCCACTTT.

This clonotype was counted once. The chain links TRBV5-1 to TRBJ2-7, with 10 nucleotides matching TRBD2. CDR3 length: 16 amino acids. Germline CDR1 SGHRS, CDR2 YFSETQ. Trimming removed 0 bases from V and 4 bases from J; junction bases left unmatched: 7. The CDR3, as DNA: TGCGCCAGCAGCTTGGTGGCTAGCGGGGGACAGTACGAGCAGTACTTC. It codes for CASSLVASGGQYEQYF.